This T cell receptor beta chain is drawn from a study of T-cell reconstitution after alpha-beta-depleted transplantation in children. CDR3 length: 13 amino acids. V shed 4 bases and J shed 9 bases, with 13 bases lying between them. This sample's TCRbeta library carried unique molecular identifier barcodes. TCRdb processed the PCR reads anew with MiXCR; each CDR3 protein has one entry. This sample has under 350,000 distinct CDR3 sequences; roughly 9.5% occur once, and the top ten carry around 10%. This clonotype occurred a few times. The sample in question was PBMCs from the stem cell graft donor, obtained from the stem cell graft. This clonotype was obtained from a human donor who donated a stem cell graft to a child with SCID. This chain uses TRBV12-3 or TRBV12-4 with TRBJ2-1; weak D call: TRBD2 (6 bases). The CDR3 DNA follows: TGTGCCAGCAGTTCCCTAGCGCTCGGTGAGCAGTTCTTC. It is translated as CASSSLALGEQFF.